The entry that follows covers one TCR beta chain sequence. This sample is drawn from a study of blood T cells in healthy people across ages. Study information: With template switching, about one barcoded beta molecule was captured per two T cells.

This CDR3 region has 14 residues. In germline, CDR1 is ENHRY, CDR2 SYGVKD. Through a sample-barcoded 5' primer and a J-beta primer mix, a second PCR was run for about 6 to 11 cycles. Any given sample supplied a minimum of 3 million CDR3-containing paired-end reads. TCRdb reprocessed the 5' RACE reads via MiXCR and lists one record per CDR3 protein. The data hold roughly 800,000 distinct CDR3 sequences, with less than 70% observed a single time. The sequence was collected from a man older than 75 in good health. The V gene is TRBV10-3, the J gene TRBJ2-7; possibly TRBD2 for D (7 bases). Matching the DNA end better, TRBJ2-5 makes the J call doubtful. Sequenced: blood. The CDR3 DNA sequence: TGTGCCACAGGTCGGGGGGCAGTACAAGAGACCCAGTACTTC. This gives the protein CATGRGAVQETQYF.